This TCR beta chain was sequenced in a study of CD8 T cells in ankylosing spondylitis. With molecular barcodes, quantitative 5'-RACE was used to make the TCR beta libraries. MiXCR, applied by TCRdb to the 5' RACE reads, yields one record per CDR3 protein. The data hold approximately 220,000 distinct CDR3 sequences, with 10% to 13% observed a single time. Study-wide results and caveats: What appeared characteristic of ankylosing spondylitis blood was a TCR beta motif of under 10 highly homologous variants. Previous work reported some of these motif variants in the synovial fluid and blood of reactive arthritis.

This clonotype has a count of ten or more. The antigen is unknown. J gave up 2 bases and V 5 bases, and 8 bases lay outside the gene matches. Germline V gene lookup returns CDR1 DFQATT and CDR2 SNEGSKA (reference sequence). The CDR3 has 15 residues. The chain couples TRBV20-1 to TRBJ2-7; 11 nucleotides line up with TRBD2. This clonotype originated in a male donor with ankylosing spondylitis or in good health (not recorded which). Material: blood, either unsorted or a sorted T cell fraction (not recorded which). The CDR3, as DNA: TGCAGTGCTTCAACGACTAGCGGGGACCCCTACGAGCAGTACTTC. Translated: CSASTTSGDPYEQYF.